One sample yielded the 3 T cell receptor beta chains listed below, sequenced in a study of early T cells in non-severe SARS-CoV-2 infection. Each CDR3 protein gets one entry after TCRdb re-called the 5' RACE reads with MiXCR. This sample has more than 25,000 distinct CDR3 sequences, with approximately 5% found just once. Input material: whole blood. The source is an adult who was a healthcare worker with PCR-confirmed SARS-CoV-2 infection or an uninfected control (not recorded which).

The chain couples TRBV10-3 to TRBJ1-5; 10 bases match TRBD1. Germline values: CDR1 ENHRY, CDR2 SYGVKD. CDR3 size: 17 residues. V lost 4 bases and J lost 4; bases outside the gene matches: 10. DNA for the CDR3: TGTGCCATCAGTGGGGATCTGACAGGGGGCCTTAATCAGCCCCAGCATTTT. It specifies CAISGDLTGGLNQPQHF.

In its sample, this clonotype was seen many times. The chain uses TRBV6-1 and TRBJ2-3; 7 nucleotides match TRBD1. This CDR3 region has 15 residues. Trimming removed 0 bases from V and 4 bases from J; junction bases left unmatched: 4. From germline, CDR1 is MNHNS and CDR2 SASEGT. The CDR3 DNA follows: TGTGCCAGCAGTGAAGCGCTTCAGGGGGCAGATACGCAGTATTTT. It translates to CASSEALQGADTQYF.

This clonotype has a handful of counts. The J gene is TRBJ2-1, the V gene TRBV6-2 or TRBV6-3, with TRBD2 matching 10 bases. The ends lost 3 bases at V and 2 bases at J; junction bases unmatched: 7. This CDR3 is 17 amino acids long. Looked up from germline, CDR1 is MNHEY and CDR2 is SVGEGT. CDR3 nucleotides: TGTGCCAGCAGTTATCAGCGGGGGGGTAATACCTACAATGAGCAGTTCTTC. Encoded protein: CASSYQRGGNTYNEQFF.